The 20 T cell receptor beta chains listed next were all sequenced from one sample in a study of blood T cells in healthy people across ages. Together with a sample-barcoded 5' primer, a J-beta primer mix was included in a second PCR lasting about 6 to 11 cycles. TCRdb itself ran the 5' RACE reads through MiXCR, one entry per CDR3 protein. The sample lists about 670,000 distinct CDR3 sequences, around two fifths occurring once. The material sequenced was blood. These receptors all stem from a man older than 75 in good health.

This chain joins TRBV29-1 and TRBJ2-1, with TRBD1 identical over 10 bases. This CDR3 has 13 residues. V lost 5 bases and J lost 9; bases outside the gene matches: 7. Germline CDR1 reads SQVTM; CDR2 reads ANQGSEA. CDR3 region: CSVRQGARGEQFF. CDR3 in DNA: TGCAGCGTTAGACAGGGGGCTCGAGGTGAGCAGTTCTTC.

This clonotype showed up just a few times. The chain joins TRBV29-1 to TRBJ2-1; tentative D call: TRBD2 (5 bases). Germline values: CDR1 SQVTM, CDR2 ANQGSEA. This CDR3 comprises 12 residues. V was clipped by 4 bases and J by 8 bases, with 12 bases between them. CDR3: CSVGSGEDEQFF. CDR3 in DNA: TGCAGCGTTGGATCCGGGGAAGATGAGCAGTTCTTC.

About this clonotype itself: A much larger clone differs by one base, so this may be a read error. The chain joins TRBV4-1 to TRBJ2-7; 8 nucleotides line up with TRBD2. The V gene's germline CDR1 is MGHRA and CDR2 YSYEKL. The CDR3 extends over 16 amino acids. CDR3 nucleotides: TGCGCCAGCAGCCAAGAAGTCGGACTAGCCTCCTACGAGCGGTACTTC. Protein product: CASSQEVGLASYERYF.

This clonotype has just one count. V gene TRBV20-1 combines with J gene TRBJ2-5; TRBD2 is a possible D gene (7 bases). The tail of the sequence fits TRBJ2-7 better, so the J call may be wrong. The CDR3 spans 16 residues. Germline CDR1 is DFQATT and CDR2 is SNEGSKA (reference sequence). CDR3 in amino acids: CSARGVRGPTGNEQYF. CDR3 sequence (DNA): TGCAGTGCTAGAGGTGTGCGGGGGCCGACGGGGAACGAGCAGTACTTC.

The chain is built from TRBV6-2 or TRBV6-3 and TRBJ2-1, with 7 bases aligning to TRBD2. Germline CDR1 reads MNHEY; CDR2 reads SVGEGT. The V and J ends lost 4 bases and 10 bases, in that order; junction bases with no gene match: 16. This CDR3 is built from 16 residues. CDR3 sequence (DNA): TGTGCCAGCAGTTTCGGGGGGACGGGACTGGGGGGGGAGCAGTTCTTC. Amino acid sequence: CASSFGGTGLGGEQFF.

This clonotype has ten or more counts. The genes are TRBV29-1 and TRBJ2-3; 9 nucleotides align to TRBD1. Germline CDR1 is SQVTM and CDR2 is ANQGSEA. The CDR3 runs to 15 residues. Unmatched junction bases numbered 12, after V lost 7 bases and J lost 4 bases. For the CDR3, the DNA is TGCAGCGCTATACCCCCGGACAGGGGTTCAGATACGCAGTATTTT. Translating it yields CSAIPPDRGSDTQYF.

This rearrangement joins TRBV14 to TRBJ2-3; 9 positions agree with TRBD2. CDR1 is SGHDN and CDR2 is FVKESK in the germline V gene. Germline trimming cut 4 bases from V and 3 bases from J; bases unmatched to any gene: 8. This CDR3 region has 16 residues. This CDR3 is CASSPLAGVRTDTQYF. In DNA, the CDR3 is TGTGCCAGCAGCCCGTTAGCGGGAGTCAGGACAGATACGCAGTATTTT.

J is TRBJ2-3 and V is TRBV7-2; 9 nucleotides match TRBD2. Germline V gene sequence: CDR1 SGHTA, CDR2 FQGNSA. The CDR3 extends over 16 amino acids. V dropped 1 base and J dropped 1; count of bases not matched to a gene: 3. The CDR3 DNA reads TGTGCCAGCAGCTTAGTATCTAGCGGGGGCACAGATACGCAGTATTTT. This encodes CASSLVSSGGTDTQYF.

This sequence joins TRBV28 and TRBJ2-1; D possibly corresponds to TRBD2 (6 bases). The germline V gene has CDR1 MDHEN and CDR2 SYDVKM. This CDR3 region has 14 residues. Trimming shortened V by 3 bases and J by 2 bases, and 8 bases separated the two germline ends. The CDR3 region has the DNA TGTGCCAGCAGTTTTAGCGGAACCTACAATGAGCAGTTCTTC. Amino acids: CASSFSGTYNEQFF.

The V and J genes are TRBV2 and TRBJ2-7; either TRBD1 or TRBD2 may fit D (5 bases each). This CDR3 spans 15 amino acids. Germline-derived CDR1 and CDR2 are SNHLY and FYNNEI. With 6 bases removed from V and 0 bases from J, the gap between germline ends came to 15 bases. The DNA for the CDR3 is TGTGCCAGCAGGACGGGGCCTGATTACTCCTACGAGCAGTACTTC. The encoded protein is CASRTGPDYSYEQYF.

This clonotype was observed a handful of times. This chain uses TRBV7-8 with TRBJ2-5; D call uncertain. From germline, CDR1 is SGHVS and CDR2 FQNEAQ. CDR3 size: 17 residues. V was cut by 4 bases and J by 0 bases, with 18 bases left in between. CDR3 protein: CASSYMSTVGYQETQYF. CDR3 in DNA: TGTGCCAGCAGCTACATGTCCACGGTGGGGTACCAAGAGACCCAGTACTTC.

The V gene is TRBV13, the J gene TRBJ1-1; TRBD1 aligns across 8 bases. The germline CDR1 and CDR2 sequences are PRHDT and FYEKMQ (reference sequence). The V segment lost 6 bases and the J segment 1 base; nucleotides outside the gene matches: 10. The CDR3 is 16 residues long. CDR3 nucleotide sequence: TGTGCCAGCAGATTGGGATCGGACAGGGCGAACACTGAAGCTTTCTTT. Amino acids: CASRLGSDRANTEAFF.

This clonotype has only a few counts. The chain employs TRBV20-1 and TRBJ2-5; D may match TRBD1 or TRBD2 (5 bases each). The CDR3 is made up of 15 amino acids. Germline V CDR1 and CDR2: DFQATT, SNEGSKA (reference sequence). V shed 3 bases and J shed 4 bases, with 18 bases lying between them. The CDR3, as DNA: TGCAGTGCTAGGAGGGGTCCGGGCCCGCGAGAGACCCAGTACTTC. Its protein is CSARRGPGPRETQYF.

The J gene is TRBJ2-3, the V gene TRBV11-3, with 7 bases matching TRBD1. V trimming: 5 bases; J trimming: 4 bases; junction bases outside the gene matches: 6. The length of the CDR3 is 14 residues. The germline V gene has CDR1 SGHNT and CDR2 YENEEA. CDR3 coding DNA: TGTGCCAGCAGCCACCGGGACAGCTCAGATACGCAGTATTTT. Protein product: CASSHRDSSDTQYF. The full variable domain, completed using reference TRBV11-3 and TRBJ2-3, is EAGVVQSPRYKIIEKKQPVAFWCNPISGHNTLYWYLQNLGQGPELLIRYENEEAVDDSQLPKDRFSAERLKGVDSTLKIQPAELGDSAVYLCASSHRDSSDTQYFGPGTRLTVL.

The rearrangement uses TRBV24-1 and TRBJ2-1; 11 positions match TRBD2. Germline V gives CDR1 KGHDR, CDR2 SFDVKD. This CDR3 is 15 amino acids long. The trim removed 6 bases at V and 8 bases at J, leaving 8 bases unmatched. The CDR3 reads CATSRTSGPYDEQFF. CDR3 bases: TGTGCCACCAGTAGGACTAGCGGGCCGTACGATGAGCAGTTCTTC.

The rearrangement links TRBV20-1 to TRBJ2-5, with 14 bases matching TRBD2. The V and J ends lost 6 bases and 5 bases, in that order; junction bases with no gene match: 8. The CDR3 totals 15 residues. The germline V gene encodes CDR1 DFQATT and CDR2 SNEGSKA (reference sequence). The CDR3 region has the DNA TGCAGTGCCGTCGGGACTAGCGGGAGAATGGAGACCCAGTACTTC. Its protein is CSAVGTSGRMETQYF.

Written as DNA, the CDR3 is TGTGCCACCAGCAGAGTCAACGGACCCACAGATACGCAGTATTTT. Translated: CATSRVNGPTDTQYF. The J gene is TRBJ2-3, the V gene TRBV15; no definite D call. CDR3 length: 15 residues. Germline V gene lookup returns CDR1 LNHNV and CDR2 YYDKDF (reference sequence). V shed 1 base and J shed 2 bases, with 10 bases lying between them.

As to this clonotype: An end of the junction does not agree with germline; a read error may underlie this. V gene TRBV28 combines with J gene TRBJ2-1; 9 bases agree with TRBD1. The germline V gene encodes CDR1 MDHEN and CDR2 SYDVKM. This CDR3 contains 15 residues. The CDR3 here is CAGSFAGTGNNEQFF. The CDR3 bases are TGTGCCGGCAGTTTCGCCGGGACAGGGAATAATGAGCAGTTCTTC.

The chain recombines TRBV11-2 with TRBJ1-1; D might be TRBD1 (5 bases). This CDR3 has 15 residues. Trimming took 0 bases from V and 3 from J, leaving 11 bases between them. Germline loops: CDR1 SGHAT, CDR2 FQNNGV. The CDR3: CASSLDNGGDTEAFF. CDR3 DNA sequence: TGTGCCAGCAGCTTAGATAATGGGGGGGACACTGAAGCTTTCTTT.

The chain combines TRBV11-2 with TRBJ2-6; D call uncertain. In germline, CDR1 is SGHAT, CDR2 FQNNGV. This CDR3 is built from 16 residues. With 4 bases removed from V and 2 bases from J, the gap between germline ends came to 12 bases. For the CDR3, the DNA is TGTGCCAGCAGCTACGGACGGTGGGCTGGGGCCAACGTCCTGACTTTC. It yields the protein CASSYGRWAGANVLTF.